The rows below give T cell receptor beta chains drawn from one sample of a study of blood T cell repertoires in COVID-19. TCRdb keeps only in-frame clones here, not all; method: immunoSEQ multiplex PCR. The data contain 180,000 or so clones, 75% to 90% of them singletons. Sequencing input: peripheral blood. These receptor sequences come from a human donor with active or convalescent COVID-19. The donor label of this sample is uncertain. Each CDR3 is given with its conserved first and last residue. A D gene is named only where the DNA matches it firmly. Some rows mark clone size as missing; the rest say once, few, many or name a class of expanded clone.

. | . | TRBJ1-5 | TRBV6-5 | TGTGCCAGCAGTTACTCGTTCAGGGGTAATCAGCCCCAGCATTTT | CASSYSFRGNQPQHF
. | . | TRBJ1-6 | TRBV28 | TGTGCCAGCCAGGATGGGGGGGGTGTGTCACCCCTCCACTTT | CASQDGGGVSPLHF
TRBD1 | . | TRBJ1-1 | TRBV20-1 | TGCAGTGCTAGCGCGACAGGGGAAGCTTTCTTT | CSASATGEAFF
. | . | TRBJ2-2 | TRBV21-1 | TGTGCCGGGTTCCGGACTAGCGAGACCGGGGAGCTGTTTTTT | CAGFRTSETGELFF
TRBD1 | few | TRBJ2-2 | TRBV29-1 | TGCAGCGTGACAGGGGCCGGGGAGCTGTTTTTT | CSVTGAGELFF
TRBD1 | . | TRBJ2-1 | TRBV4-3 | TGCGCCAGCAGCCAAGAATCCGGGACAGGGGGCAACGAGCAGTTCTTC | CASSQESGTGGNEQFF
. | few | TRBJ2-7 | TRBV4-1 | TGCGCCAGCAGCCAGAGCGTAACCTACGAGCAGTACTTC | CASSQSVTYEQYF
. | . | TRBJ2-3 | TRBV5-4 | TGTGCCAGCAGCTCGAAGGCGGGATACACAGATACGCAGTATTTT | CASSSKAGYTDTQYF
. | . | TRBJ1-2 | TRBV30 | TGTGCCTGTTCCGAGAGTTTTGAGGGCTACACCTTC | CACSESFEGYTF
TRBD1 | . | TRBJ1-1 | TRBV18 | TGTGCCAGCTCACCACCGAACAGGGTCCCCAGGGGGACTGAAGCTTTCTTT | CASSPPNRVPRGTEAFF
TRBD2 | once | TRBJ2-7 | TRBV5-8 | TGTGCCAGCAGCTTGGGGGCTAGCGGTCTCTACGAGCAGTACTTC | CASSLGASGLYEQYF
TRBD2 | . | TRBJ2-2 | TRBV7-9 | TGTGCCAGCAGCTTGGGAGGGACTAGCCGCACCGGGGAGCTGTTTTTT | CASSLGGTSRTGELFF
TRBD2 | . | TRBJ2-1 | TRBV9 | TGTGCCAGCAGCGGTGGGACTAGCTTGGAACCTTCCTACAATGAGCAGTTCTTC | CASSGGTSLEPSYNEQFF
TRBD2 | . | TRBJ2-1 | TRBV3-1/TRBV3-2 | TGTGCCAGCAGCCCCCCCGGCGCGGGGGGGTCGTTGAATGAGCAGTTCTTC | CASSPPGAGGSLNEQFF
. | . | TRBJ2-3 | TRBV9 | TGTGCCAGCAGCGTAGATCGTGGGGGCCAGTGGGATACGCAGTATTTT | CASSVDRGGQWDTQYF
. | . | TRBJ2-3 | TRBV11-3 | TGTGCCAGCAGCTTAATAGGTGGTCCGGAAGGGGAGTATTTT | CASSLIGGPEGEYF
TRBD2 | . | TRBJ2-1 | TRBV11-3 | TGTGCCAGCAGCTTCAACGGGAGGGCTGGGGGAGTGCCCTACAATGAGCAGTTCTTC | CASSFNGRAGGVPYNEQFF
. | . | TRBJ1-5 | TRBV19 | TGTGCCAGTCAACTCAGGGGTAGCAATCAGCCCCAGCATTTT | CASQLRGSNQPQHF
TRBD2 | . | TRBJ2-3 | TRBV7-8 | TGTGCCAGCAGCCCCTCAGGAGCGGGAGACACAGATACGCAGTATTTT | CASSPSGAGDTDTQYF
. | . | TRBJ2-7 | TRBV5-1 | TGCGCCAGCAGCGGAAGGGACTCCCCAGCGCCGATATACGAGCAGTACTTC | CASSGRDSPAPIYEQYF